This paragraph covers one T cell receptor (beta chain) sequence. Antigen unknown. TCR beta CDR3 regions were amplified from RNA. Using the HTBI primer set, a first-round RT-PCR was run on the TCR CDR3. TCRdb recomputed calls from the multiplex PCR reads with MiXCR, one row per CDR3 protein. The profile covers about 510,000 distinct CDR3 sequences, with approximately 15% appearing a single time and about 15% taken by the ten largest. This entry is derived from a study of T cells in Graves' hyperthyroidism and ophthalmopathy. General study results and limits: Progression to ophthalmopathy was predicted a median of 6.5 months early.

The CDR3 spans 15 residues. Per the germline V gene, CDR1 is MDHEN and CDR2 is SYDVKM. J was trimmed by 4 bases and V by 5 bases; bases with no gene match: 9. Material for sequencing was blood. This receptor was identified in a woman aged 40 to 55 with Graves' hyperthyroidism. The V and J genes are TRBV28 and TRBJ2-7; 9 positions agree with TRBD1. CDR3 sequence (DNA): TGTGCCAGCAGTCTCGGACAGGGGTTTTTGTACGAGCAGTACTTC. It codes for CASSLGQGFLYEQYF.